This TCR beta chain was sequenced for a study of beta chain features in type 1 diabetes. Notes on the study in general: The naive, central memory and Treg TCRB repertoires showed an apparent similarity that was greater among patients than among healthy donors.

V gave up 4 bases and J gave up 3 bases; unmatched junction bases: 4. CDR1 is SEHNR, CDR2 FQNEAQ, per germline (reference sequence). CDR3 length equals 14 residues. Since all of the isolated RNA was reverse transcribed, expressed TCRB transcripts were what got sequenced. Data came from immunoSEQ multiplex PCR; TCRdb stores just in-frame clones and leaves some out. The repertoire consists of some 900,000 clones, with 17% occurring once and the leading ten covering 0.02% to 0.025%. This clone was picked up a small number of times. The antigen is unknown. Sequencing was performed on naive CD4+ T cells from blood. This chain links TRBV7-9 with TRBJ1-1; 8 nucleotides match TRBD1. This sequence originates from a young woman in good health. The CDR3 sequence is CASSSQGAHTEAFF. CDR3 nucleotide sequence: TGTGCCAGCAGCTCTCAGGGGGCCCACACTGAAGCTTTCTTT.